This is a list of T cell receptor beta chains from one sample in a study of cytotoxic CD8 clonotypes in ibrutinib-treated CLL. Data came from immunoSEQ multiplex PCR; TCRdb stores just in-frame clones and leaves some out. Of fewer than 400,000 clones listed, 67% are singletons. The source material was PBMCs, sampled after 36 months of ibrutinib treatment. The source of these receptors is a human donor with chronic lymphocytic leukemia. Each CDR3 is given with its conserved first and last residue. A D gene is named only where the DNA matches it firmly. Only some rows state a clone size, as once, few, many or a class for expanded clones.

d_gene	abundance	v_gene	j_gene	CDR3aa	CDR3nt
-	-	TRBV29-1	TRBJ1-3	CSVVAGLAGNTIYF	TGCAGCGTTGTCGCAGGGCTTGCTGGAAACACCATATATTTT
TRBD2	-	TRBV7-2	TRBJ2-3	CASSLGGLVDTQYF	TGTGCCAGCAGCTTAGGCGGACTAGTTGATACGCAGTATTTT
-	-	TRBV4-3	TRBJ2-5	CASSQEVSAPGQETQYF	TGCGCCAGCAGCCAAGAGGTCAGCGCGCCGGGGCAAGAGACCCAGTACTTC
-	few	TRBV20-1	TRBJ2-7	CSALRGHEQYF	TGCAGTGCTCTCAGGGGCCACGAGCAGTACTTC
-	once	TRBV7-6	TRBJ2-3	CASSPSGTSTDTQYF	TGTGCCAGCAGCCCCAGCGGAACTAGCACAGATACGCAGTATTTT
-	-	TRBV29-1	TRBJ1-1	CSVRSWAARDEAFF	TGCAGCGTCCGATCGTGGGCAGCAAGGGATGAAGCTTTCTTT
-	-	TRBV13	TRBJ2-1	CASSPTPYNEQFF	TGTGCCAGCAGCCCAACCCCGTACAATGAGCAGTTCTTC
-	-	TRBV6-5	TRBJ2-1	CASSYSSGPLDEQFF	TGTGCCAGCAGTTACTCGTCGGGCCCCCTAGATGAGCAGTTCTTC
TRBD1	-	TRBV19	TRBJ1-2	CASRKKTGTGYGYTF	TGTGCCAGTAGGAAAAAGACCGGGACAGGGTACGGCTACACCTTC
-	few	TRBV11-2	TRBJ2-7	CASSLVAGVYEQYF	TGTGCCAGCAGCTTAGTTGCGGGTGTGTACGAGCAGTACTTC
TRBD1	-	TRBV19	TRBJ2-7	CASSLTGQGPYEQYF	TGTGCCAGTAGTCTCACCGGACAGGGCCCCTACGAGCAGTACTTC
-	few	TRBV9	TRBJ1-5	CASSVDGRRQPQHF	TGTGCCAGCAGCGTAGATGGGAGGCGGCAGCCCCAGCATTTT
TRBD1	-	TRBV27	TRBJ1-1	CASSRGLRTEAFF	TGTGCCAGTTCCAGGGGGCTTCGAACTGAAGCTTTCTTT
-	-	TRBV21-1	TRBJ1-6	CASSKGRVWSPLHF	TGTGCCAGCAGCAAAGGCAGGGTCTGGTCACCCCTCCACTTT
-	-	TRBV9	TRBJ2-1	CASSLQGGNNEQFF	TGTGCCAGCAGCCTACAGGGGGGGAACAATGAGCAGTTCTTC
-	-	TRBV11-2	TRBJ1-2	CASSELRARGGYTF	TGTGCCAGCAGCGAACTCAGAGCTCGAGGAGGCTACACCTTC
-	-	TRBV27	TRBJ2-2	CASSFLPVQNTGELFF	TGTGCCAGCAGTTTTCTCCCGGTTCAGAACACCGGGGAGCTGTTTTTT
-	-	TRBV21-1	TRBJ2-7	CASSKGPTPSYEQYF	TGTGCCAGCAGCAAAGGACCAACCCCCTCCTACGAGCAGTACTTC
TRBD1	few	TRBV5-1	TRBJ2-7	CASSSGDRIYEQYF	TGCGCCAGCAGCTCGGGGGACAGGATATACGAGCAGTACTTC
TRBD1	many	TRBV19	TRBJ2-1	CASSMRTGPPFVYFNEQFF	TGTGCCAGTAGTATGCGGACAGGGCCACCTTTTGTCTACTTCAATGAGCAGTTCTTC
-	-	TRBV7-9	TRBJ2-1	CASSWPRTYNEQFF	TGTGCCAGCAGCTGGCCCAGGACCTACAATGAGCAGTTCTTC
-	few	TRBV6-1	TRBJ1-6	CASSNWSPLHF	TGTGCCAGCAGTAACTGGTCGCCCCTCCACTTT
-	once	TRBV19	TRBJ2-5	CASSGRAQYQETQYF	TGTGCCAGTAGTGGGAGAGCGCAATACCAAGAGACCCAGTACTTC
TRBD1	-	TRBV5-1	TRBJ1-1	CASSLGQGRTEAFF	TGCGCCAGCAGCTTGGGACAGGGCCGCACTGAAGCTTTCTTT
-	-	TRBV6-1	TRBJ1-1	CASSPSGGTNEAFF	TGTGCCAGCAGCCCTTCGGGGGGAACAAATGAAGCTTTCTTT
-	-	TRBV27	TRBJ2-1	CASSLSRTDNEQFF	TGTGCCAGCAGTTTATCCCGGACAGACAATGAGCAGTTCTTC
TRBD2	-	TRBV11-3	TRBJ2-3	CASSSSGLARTDTQYF	TGTGCCAGCAGCTCCTCGGGACTAGCGAGGACAGATACGCAGTATTTT
-	few	TRBV7-7	TRBJ1-1	CASSRRSDTEAFF	TGTGCCAGCAGCCGAAGGTCGGACACTGAAGCTTTCTTT
-	few	TRBV6-5	TRBJ2-5	CASSRGYQETQYF	TGTGCCAGCAGTCGGGGCTACCAAGAGACCCAGTACTTC
TRBD1	-	TRBV5-5	TRBJ1-6	CASSGDRLRSPLHF	TGTGCCAGCAGCGGGGACAGGTTGCGTTCACCCCTCCACTTT
-	-	TRBV6-5	TRBJ2-1	CASSPERYNEQFF	TGTGCCAGCAGCCCCGAGAGGTACAATGAGCAGTTCTTC
-	few	TRBV5-1	TRBJ2-7	CASSLARFSYEQYF	TGCGCCAGCAGCTTGGCCAGGTTTTCCTACGAGCAGTACTTC
TRBD1	-	TRBV2	TRBJ2-7	CATDTGTGLYEQYF	TGTGCCACCGATACTGGGACAGGCCTTTACGAGCAGTACTTC
-	-	TRBV29-1	TRBJ2-5	CSVEVRGVGETQYF	TGCAGCGTTGAAGTTCGTGGAGTGGGCGAGACCCAGTACTTC
-	-	TRBV7-9	TRBJ1-6	CASSLARDNSPLHF	TGTGCCAGCAGCTTAGCGCGGGATAATTCACCCCTCCACTTT
-	-	TRBV7-9	TRBJ2-3	CASSLVFGTTNTDTQYF	TGTGCCAGCAGCTTAGTTTTTGGGACAACAAACACAGATACGCAGTATTTT
TRBD1	-	TRBV27	TRBJ1-2	CASSYAFPPDREVGSSYGYTF	TGTGCCAGCAGTTATGCCTTTCCCCCGGACAGGGAGGTAGGAAGCAGCTATGGCTACACCTTC
-	-	TRBV28	TRBJ2-1	CASIGSKATSYNEQFF	TGTGCCAGCATTGGGTCAAAAGCCACCTCCTACAATGAGCAGTTCTTC
-	-	TRBV7-3	TRBJ2-3	CASSLTRLDTQYF	TGTGCCAGCAGCTTAACTAGATTGGATACGCAGTATTTT
-	-	TRBV5-5	TRBJ2-5	CASSYRHGAWTTETQYF	TGTGCCAGCAGCTATAGACACGGCGCATGGACTACGGAGACCCAGTACTTC
-	-	TRBV5-6	TRBJ2-1	CASSTLASYNEQFF	TGTGCCAGCAGCACGCTAGCGTCCTACAATGAGCAGTTCTTC
-	-	TRBV7-2	TRBJ2-5	CASSQQGKTQYF	TGTGCCAGCAGCCAGCAGGGGAAGACCCAGTACTTC
TRBD2	-	TRBV6-5	TRBJ2-7	CASRLAGAYEQYF	TGTGCCAGCAGGCTAGCGGGGGCCTACGAGCAGTACTTC
-	-	TRBV2	TRBJ2-7	CASSNPGSWRYYEQYF	TGTGCCAGCAGTAACCCAGGGAGTTGGCGCTACTACGAGCAGTACTTC
TRBD1	-	TRBV19	TRBJ1-2	CASNLDRGGYTF	TGTGCCAGTAATCTAGACAGGGGTGGCTACACCTTC
-	-	TRBV9	TRBJ2-1	CASSLRGGEQFF	TGTGCCAGCAGCCTAAGGGGCGGTGAGCAGTTCTTC
-	-	TRBV6-1	TRBJ2-2	CASSAGHGNTGELFF	TGTGCCAGCAGTGCCGGACACGGGAACACCGGGGAGCTGTTTTTT
-	-	TRBV4-1	TRBJ2-3	CASSQDPHYTDTQYF	TGCGCCAGCAGCCAAGACCCCCATTACACAGATACGCAGTATTTT
TRBD2	once	TRBV9	TRBJ2-1	CASSVGAGDYNEQFF	TGTGCCAGCAGCGTAGGGGCGGGGGACTACAATGAGCAGTTCTTC
-	-	TRBV9	TRBJ1-2	CASSVAFSGGYTF	TGTGCCAGCAGCGTAGCTTTTAGTGGGGGCTACACCTTC
-	-	TRBV5-1	TRBJ2-1	CASSLDRVRQFF	TGCGCCAGCAGCTTGGACAGGGTTAGGCAGTTCTTC
-	-	TRBV6-5	TRBJ2-7	CASRFGGASVQYF	TGTGCCAGCAGATTTGGGGGCGCTTCAGTGCAGTACTTC
-	-	TRBV5-1	TRBJ2-3	CASSLDRTSTDTQYF	TGCGCCAGCAGCCTTGACCGGACCAGCACAGATACGCAGTATTTT
-	-	TRBV5-1	TRBJ2-1	CASSLAEQSPTYNEQFF	TGCGCCAGCAGCTTGGCCGAGCAGAGCCCAACCTACAATGAGCAGTTCTTC
-	-	TRBV5-4	TRBJ2-5	CASSLASQETQYF	TGTGCCAGCAGCTTGGCGTCCCAAGAGACCCAGTACTTC
-	few	TRBV2	TRBJ1-2	CASESRGALGYTF	TGTGCCAGCGAGAGCAGGGGAGCGTTGGGCTACACCTTC
TRBD1	-	TRBV13	TRBJ2-7	CASSLDRGPHGEQYF	TGTGCCAGCAGCTTAGACAGGGGGCCCCACGGGGAGCAGTACTTC
-	-	TRBV5-1	TRBJ1-5	CASSLMGQPQHF	TGCGCCAGCAGCTTGATGGGACAGCCCCAGCATTTT